This T cell receptor beta chain stems from a study of T-cell reconstitution after alpha-beta-depleted transplantation in children. Study-wide results and limits: A year had passed since transplant, and T-cell counts and diversity by then came mostly from newly produced T cells.

A TCRbeta library incorporating unique molecular identifiers was prepared. TCRdb reanalysed the PCR reads using MiXCR and keeps one entry per CDR3 protein. The sample has 700,000 to 850,000 distinct CDR3 sequences, 15% to 20% seen once. Only a few counts were recorded for this clonotype. Its specificity is not known. The CDR3 spans 15 residues. Trimming removed 2 bases from V and 6 bases from J, with 17 bases in between. CDR1 is MNHEY and CDR2 is SVGAGI in the germline V gene. This TCR was sampled from a male patient younger than 18 who had a stem cell transplant for acute lymphoblastic leukemia, so the T cells may come from the graft donor. The sample in question was PBMCs, mostly from graft donor cells, obtained 360 days after TCRalphabeta/CD19-depleted stem cell transplant. The chain employs TRBV6-5 and TRBJ2-7; the D gene could be TRBD1 or TRBD2 (5 bases each). The CDR3, as DNA: TGTGCCAGCAGTTACCCAGTAGCCTTTGGGACCGAGCAGTACTTC. This codes for CASSYPVAFGTEQYF.